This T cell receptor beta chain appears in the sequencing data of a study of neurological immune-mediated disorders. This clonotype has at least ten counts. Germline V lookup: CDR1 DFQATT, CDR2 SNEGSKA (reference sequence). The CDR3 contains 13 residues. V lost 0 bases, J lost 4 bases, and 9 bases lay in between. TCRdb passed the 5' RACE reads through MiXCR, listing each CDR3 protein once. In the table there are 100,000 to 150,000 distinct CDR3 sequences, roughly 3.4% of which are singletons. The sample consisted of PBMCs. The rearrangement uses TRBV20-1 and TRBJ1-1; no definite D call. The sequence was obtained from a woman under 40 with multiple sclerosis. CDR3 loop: CSARDGSTTEAFF. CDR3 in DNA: TGCAGTGCTAGAGATGGGAGTACCACTGAAGCTTTCTTT.